This T cell receptor beta chain originates from a study of PD-L1 blockade in urothelial cancer. The table came from immunoSEQ multiplex PCR; TCRdb's copy has only in-frame clones and leaves some out. The repertoire holds around 82,000 clones, with roughly 84% as singletons. CDR1 is MDHEN and CDR2 is SYDVKM in the germline V gene. Trimming pared 6 bases from V and 4 bases from J, leaving 19 bases between. The CDR3 has 15 residues. The time point here: pretreatment peripheral blood. The source is a man between 60 and 75 years old with urothelial cancer. The specimen was PBMCs, collected around atezolizumab (anti-PD-L1) treatment. The chain combines TRBV28 with TRBJ2-7; a possible D gene is TRBD2 (5 bases). CDR3 region: CASRRRDLSPYEQYF. The CDR3 nucleotides read TGTGCCAGCAGGCGACGGGATTTAAGCCCTTACGAGCAGTACTTC.